The next 30 T cell receptor beta chains were all read from a single sample in a study of T cell responses to AZD1222 COVID-19 vaccine. TCRdb's table, derived via immunoSEQ multiplex PCR, lists solely in-frame clones and lacks some. The data contain about 120,000 clones, about nine tenths of them singletons. The specimen comprised peripheral blood, sampled on day 0 of AZD1222 vaccination. The receptors originated from an adult in good health.

The V gene is TRBV6-1, the J gene TRBJ1-6, with TRBD1 as a possible D gene (5 bases). The CDR3 length is 16 residues. From germline, CDR1 is MNHNS and CDR2 SASEGT. Between the trimmed V and J ends, which lost 0 bases and 8 bases, there was a span of 14 bases. The DNA for the CDR3 is TGTGCCAGCAGTGAAGCGCTGGGGGGGATGGATTCACCCCTCCACTTT. Translated, it gives CASSEALGGMDSPLHF.

This chain connects TRBV7-2 to TRBJ2-7; maybe TRBD1 (7 bases). Germline lookup yields CDR1 SGHTA and CDR2 FQGNSA. V lost 5 bases and J lost 3, with 20 bases in between. There are 16 residues in the CDR3. The CDR3 protein is CASSPRDREEGYEQYF. The CDR3 bases are TGTGCCAGCAGCCCGCGAGACAGGGAGGAAGGCTACGAGCAGTACTTC.

The chain links TRBV7-2 to TRBJ2-1; 12 bases agree with TRBD2. This CDR3 region has 18 residues. Germline V lookup: CDR1 SGHTA, CDR2 FQGNSA. V was clipped by 4 bases and J by 0 bases; unmatched bases: 7. The DNA of the CDR3 is TGTGCCAGCAGCTCCCTAGCGGGAGGGGTGCTCTCCTACAATGAGCAGTTCTTC. Amino acid sequence: CASSSLAGGVLSYNEQFF.

This clone was seen a handful of times. The V gene is TRBV10-2, the J gene TRBJ1-2, with 7 bases that match TRBD1. Germline assignment: CDR1 WSHSY and CDR2 SAAADI. The J segment lost 8 bases and the V segment lost 2 bases, leaving 8 bases of the junction unmatched. The CDR3 is 14 residues long. CDR3 residues: CASSENPGGDGYTF. In DNA form, the CDR3 reads TGCGCCAGCAGTGAGAACCCAGGGGGGGACGGCTACACCTTC.

V gene TRBV30 combines with J gene TRBJ2-7; TRBD2 matches at 12 bases. Germline loops: CDR1 GTSNPN, CDR2 SVGIG (reference sequence). Germline trimming cut 0 bases from V and 6 bases from J; bases unmatched to any gene: 15. The CDR3 has 18 amino acids. As DNA, the CDR3 is TGTGCCTGGAGTGTACGGGTCGGTACTAGCGGGAGGCCCCTCGAGCAGTACTTC. This gives the protein CAWSVRVGTSGRPLEQYF.

V usage is TRBV19 and J usage is TRBJ2-7, with D unresolved. This CDR3 has 11 residues. From germline, CDR1 is LNHDA and CDR2 SQIVND (reference sequence). With 6 bases removed from V and 3 bases from J, the gap between germline ends came to 6 bases. CDR3: CASRSGYEQYF. In nucleotides, the CDR3 is TGTGCCAGTAGGAGTGGCTACGAGCAGTACTTC.

CDR3 in DNA: TGTGCCAGCAGAGGGGCAAGCTCCTACGAGCAGTACTTC. It encodes CASRGASSYEQYF. This sequence joins TRBV5-4 and TRBJ2-7; D is perhaps TRBD1 (5 bases). The CDR3 sequence is 13 residues long. Germline lookup yields CDR1 SGHNT and CDR2 YYREEE (reference sequence). The V and J ends lost 5 bases and 0 bases respectively, with 9 bases between them.

The chain uses TRBV9 and TRBJ1-4, with a possible D match to TRBD1 (6 bases). Looked up from germline, CDR1 is SGDLS and CDR2 is YYNGEE. The CDR3 loop spans 16 amino acids. V gave up 3 bases and J gave up 6 bases, with 18 bases separating them. The DNA for the CDR3 is TGTGCCAGCAGCGCCCGGTACAGGGTAGGTGATGAAAAACTGTTTTTT. Translation gives CASSARYRVGDEKLFF. Filled out from reference TRBV9 and TRBJ1-4, the complete variable domain reads DSGVTQTPKHLITATGQRVTLRCSPRSGDLSVYWYQQSLDQGLQFLIQYYNGEERAKGNILERFSAQQFPDLHSELNLSSLELGDSALYFCASSARYRVGDEKLFFGSGTQLSVL.

The CDR3 sequence: CASSQFEGSEQYF. CDR3 nucleotides: TGCGCCAGCAGCCAATTCGAAGGGTCCGAGCAGTACTTC. The V gene is TRBV4-1, the J gene TRBJ2-7; unclear D gene. CDR1 and CDR2 (germline): MGHRA, YSYEKL. The length of the CDR3 is 13 residues. V was cut by 2 bases and J by 6 bases, with 11 bases left in between.

The J gene is TRBJ1-1, the V gene TRBV5-1; D might be TRBD1 (6 bases). Between the trimmed V and J ends, which lost 3 bases and 1 base, there was a span of 10 bases. The CDR3 has 14 amino acids. The V gene's germline CDR1 is SGHRS and CDR2 YFSETQ. The CDR3 here is CASSSGQPNTEAFF. The CDR3 DNA sequence: TGCGCCAGCAGCTCGGGACAACCGAACACTGAAGCTTTCTTT.

The genes are TRBV14 and TRBJ1-2; D is uncertain. CDR3 length: 15 residues. Looked up from germline, CDR1 is SGHDN and CDR2 is FVKESK. The ends were cut back, 2 bases at V and 9 bases at J, with 19 bases in the middle. The DNA for the CDR3 is TGTGCCAGCAGCCAACCCTCCTTGGGAAGATTAAGCTACACCTTC. Its translation: CASSQPSLGRLSYTF.

This clone showed up just a few times. The J gene is TRBJ2-5, the V gene TRBV2; 11 bases line up with TRBD2. V lost 10 bases, J lost 2 bases, and 9 bases stayed unmatched. The length of the CDR3 is 15 residues. The germline gives CDR1 SNHLY, CDR2 FYNNEI. The CDR3 DNA sequence: TGTGCCAACTCTCCGGGACTAGCGGATCAAGAGACCCAGTACTTC. Protein: CANSPGLADQETQYF.

V and J are TRBV25-1 and TRBJ1-2; D is perhaps TRBD1 (6 bases). Germline CDR1 reads MGHDK; CDR2 reads SYGVNS. The CDR3 has 15 amino acids. The germline V and J ends were trimmed by 4 bases and 3 bases, with 15 bases remaining between them. CDR3 bases: TGTGCCAGCAGTGGAAGCGGGGGCGCAGACTATGGCTACACCTTC. This translates into CASSGSGGADYGYTF.

The chain links TRBV19 to TRBJ1-4; TRBD1 might be the D (6 bases). Trimming shortened V by 5 bases and J by 7 bases, and 17 bases separated the two germline ends. The CDR3 totals 15 residues. Germline V lookup: CDR1 LNHDA, CDR2 SQIVND (reference sequence). DNA of the CDR3: TGTGCCAGTAGTGGCCGGAGGGGGTTGAGTGAAAAACTGTTTTTT. Its translation: CASSGRRGLSEKLFF.

The V gene is TRBV30, the J gene TRBJ2-5; D is undetermined. Germline CDR1 reads GTSNPN; CDR2 reads SVGIG (reference sequence). The CDR3 loop spans 14 amino acids. The V and J ends lost 2 bases and 4 bases respectively, with 14 bases between them. CDR3 nucleotide sequence: TGTGCCTGGAGTCTCCAGATTGGGGTAGAGACCCAGTACTTC. It codes for CAWSLQIGVETQYF.

In this sample, this clone turned up once. This chain links TRBV5-1 with TRBJ2-7; 7 bases match TRBD1. Germline CDR1 and CDR2: SGHRS and YFSETQ. This CDR3 has 15 amino acids. V was clipped by 1 base and J by 6 bases; unmatched bases: 10. The CDR3 here is CASSLLGTVGSEQYF. The CDR3 DNA reads TGCGCCAGCAGCTTGCTGGGGACAGTGGGATCCGAGCAGTACTTC.

V and J are TRBV6-2 or TRBV6-3 and TRBJ1-6, with D perhaps TRBD1 (5 bases). Per germline, CDR1 MNHEY and CDR2 SVGEGT. The CDR3 covers 14 residues. Trimming removed 2 bases at V and 11 bases at J, with 13 bases between. DNA of the CDR3: TGTGCCAGCAGTTACCCGAGGGGCCTAGCACCCCTCCACTTT. Translating it yields CASSYPRGLAPLHF.

The chain couples TRBV2 to TRBJ2-7, with TRBD1 matching over 7 bases. Germline lookup yields CDR1 SNHLY and CDR2 FYNNEI. Unmatched junction bases numbered 6, after V lost 6 bases and J lost 4 bases. The CDR3 runs 13 residues. CDR3 protein: CASSAGTEYEQYF. The CDR3 DNA follows: TGTGCCAGCAGCGCTGGGACAGAATACGAGCAGTACTTC.

This rearrangement joins TRBV24-1 to TRBJ1-1; D not certain. Germline-derived CDR1 and CDR2 are KGHDR and SFDVKD. The V end was cut by 3 bases, the J end by 6 bases, with 13 bases between. CDR3 length equals 14 residues. The CDR3: CATSDETNGAEAFF. In nucleotides, the CDR3 is TGTGCCACCAGTGATGAGACAAACGGGGCTGAAGCTTTCTTT.

This clone was found once. The V call is TRBV21-1, the J call TRBJ2-2; the table's D call, TRBD2, was not checked against the DNA. TRBV21-1 is deemed a pseudogene. The CDR3 totals 17 residues. The CDR3 region has the DNA TGTGCCAGCAGCAAAGCGAAACCACTCCGAACCACCGGGGAGCTGTTTTTT. Its protein is CASSKAKPLRTTGELFF.

The chain is built from TRBV2 and TRBJ1-1; the D is unclear. V was cut by 6 bases and J by 1 base, with 9 bases left in between. The CDR3 loop spans 13 amino acids. CDR1 is SNHLY and CDR2 is FYNNEI in the germline V gene. In nucleotides, the CDR3 is TGTGCCAGCAGCGCCACGCCGAACACTGAAGCTTTCTTT. Its translation is CASSATPNTEAFF.

The V gene is TRBV7-8, the J gene TRBJ2-2, with a tentative D call TRBD1 (6 bases). This CDR3 contains 17 residues. The V gene lost 5 bases and the J gene lost 6 bases, with 22 bases spanning the gap. Germline values: CDR1 SGHVS, CDR2 FQNEAQ. CDR3 coding DNA: TGTGCCAGCAGCCCTGCGAGGGGGACGGGTTCGGCCGGGGAGCTGTTTTTT. Its translation is CASSPARGTGSAGELFF. The complete variable domain, with remaining parts taken from reference TRBV7-8 and TRBJ2-2, reads GAGVSQSPRYKVAKRGQDVALRCDPISGHVSLFWYQQALGQGPEFLTYFQNEAQLDKSGLPSDRFFAERPEGSVSTLKIQRTQQEDSAVYLCASSPARGTGSAGELFFGEGSRLTVL.

The chain joins TRBV9 to TRBJ1-2; D unclear. Trimming left V 4 bases short and J 5 bases short, with 18 bases between. The length of the CDR3 is 15 residues. Germline lookup yields CDR1 SGDLS and CDR2 YYNGEE. The CDR3 nucleotides are TGTGCCAGCAGCCCTAACTATAATGACAAGTATGGCTACACCTTC. It is translated as CASSPNYNDKYGYTF.

This chain connects TRBV27 to TRBJ2-3; 8 positions agree with TRBD2. The trim removed 5 bases at V and 5 bases at J, leaving 6 bases unmatched. The CDR3 covers 14 residues. CDR1 and CDR2 from the germline V gene are MNHEY and SMNVEV (reference sequence). The CDR3 DNA follows: TGTGCCAGCAGTCCCGGCGGGAGGCTAGATACGCAGTATTTT. Residues: CASSPGGRLDTQYF.

The chain joins TRBV7-9 to TRBJ1-2; the D is unclear. The V gene's germline CDR1 is SEHNR and CDR2 FQNEAQ (reference sequence). The V and J ends lost 6 bases and 4 bases respectively, with 21 bases between them. The CDR3 is 16 amino acids. CDR3 amino acids: CASSAEQTTGFYGYTF. As DNA, the CDR3 is TGTGCCAGCAGTGCCGAACAGACAACGGGATTCTATGGCTACACCTTC.

The gene calls are TRBV5-4 and TRBJ1-5; possibly TRBD1 for D (6 bases). V dropped 0 bases and J dropped 7 bases, with 11 bases sitting between them. The CDR3 consists of 14 residues. Germline CDR1 and CDR2: SGHNT and YYREEE (reference sequence). This CDR3 is CASSLGGAGQPQHF. The CDR3, as DNA: TGTGCCAGCAGCTTGGGGGGGGCGGGCCAGCCCCAGCATTTT.

This chain links TRBV4-2 with TRBJ2-7; D might be TRBD1 (5 bases). Per germline, CDR1 LGHNA and CDR2 YNFKEQ. V lost 1 base, J lost 4 bases, and 14 bases lay in between. The CDR3 extends over 15 amino acids. CDR3 residues: CASSQGGLRGYEQYF. Written as DNA, the CDR3 is TGTGCCAGCAGCCAAGGTGGTCTAAGGGGTTACGAGCAGTACTTC.

V gene TRBV10-2 combines with J gene TRBJ1-1; tentative D call: TRBD1 (5 bases). Trimming cost V 1 base and J 2 bases, with 11 bases left between them. CDR1 WSHSY and CDR2 SAAADI come from the germline V gene. CDR3 length: 15 amino acids. For the CDR3, the DNA is TGCGCCAGCAGTGAGTATTTTAGGGGAAACACTGAAGCTTTCTTT. Amino acid sequence: CASSEYFRGNTEAFF.

The V call is TRBV2, the J call TRBJ1-5; D remains ambiguous. CDR1 and CDR2 from the germline V gene are SNHLY and FYNNEI. With 4 bases removed from V and 7 bases from J, the gap between germline ends came to 14 bases. The CDR3 spans 14 residues. As DNA, the CDR3 is TGTGCCAGCAGTGCTCCGGGTAGCCGACAGCCCCAGCATTTT. Its translation is CASSAPGSRQPQHF.

The chain employs TRBV9 and TRBJ1-2; unclear D gene. CDR3 length: 13 residues. Per the germline V gene, CDR1 is SGDLS and CDR2 is YYNGEE. V gave up 1 base and J gave up 2 bases, with 6 bases separating them. The CDR3 nucleotides read TGTGCCAGCAGCGTAACGGGGAACTATGGCTACACCTTC. Translating gives CASSVTGNYGYTF.